This T cell receptor (beta chain) came from a study of cytomegalovirus exposure and HLA in healthy donors. The PCR employed 60 Vbeta primers together with 13 Jbeta primers. Assay used: immunoSEQ multiplex PCR; TCRdb lists only in-frame clones, some missing. Among 210,000 or so clones listed, around 89% were seen once. The CDR3 sequence is 13 residues long. Trimming left V 6 bases short and J 4 bases short, with 12 bases between. Per germline, CDR1 SNHLY and CDR2 FYNNEI. Notes on this clone: The antigen is unknown.

Among the donors, all were healthy bone marrow donors. Findings and limits, study-wide: With DRB1 most and HLA-C fewest, TCR association rates differed between HLA loci in a later analysis. Productive rates of about 87% or about 30% were seen for most TCR beta V segments in an earlier analysis.

This clonotype was sampled from a woman under 30 in good health and CMV-seronegative. This chain links TRBV2 with TRBJ1-1; D unclear. Sequenced: PBMCs. The CDR3 coding sequence is TGTGCCAGCAGCGATCAACAGAGCACTGAAGCTTTCTTT. Protein: CASSDQQSTEAFF.